This entry lists 28 T cell receptor beta chains sequenced from one sample in a study of shared clonotypes between healthy human individuals. This table comes from immunoSEQ multiplex PCR, and its TCRdb copy is limited to in-frame clones, with some not included. The table lists 550,000 to 700,000 clones, 55% to 85% of them singletons. The sequenced sample consisted of memory CD4+ T cells sorted from blood. Subset here: CD45RA-negative fraction. The receptors shown here come from a woman aged 30 to 39 in good health.

Note on this clone: A single base separates this from a much larger clone, so it may be a read error. The same CDR3 is also encoded by other DNA sequences in this sample. The chain combines TRBV6-1 with TRBJ1-2; D unclear. The CDR3 length is 16 residues. CDR1 MNHNS and CDR2 SASEGT come from the germline V gene. CDR3 DNA sequence: TGTGCCAGTAGTGGAGCCCCCGGGTGGTTCAACTATGGCTACACCTTC. Translated: CASSGAPGWFNYGYTF.

The chain carries TRBV9 and TRBJ2-7, with 13 bases matching TRBD2. CDR1 SGDLS and CDR2 YYNGEE come from the germline V gene. Unmatched junction bases numbered 6, after V lost 0 bases and J lost 6 bases. The CDR3 totals 16 residues. The chain's CDR3 is CASSVGLAGGDGEQYF. As DNA, the CDR3 is TGTGCCAGCAGCGTAGGACTAGCGGGAGGAGACGGCGAGCAGTACTTC.

This chain joins TRBV28 and TRBJ2-3; D gene ambiguous. V was shortened by 4 bases and J by 5 bases, with 10 bases between the two germline ends. There are 13 residues in the CDR3. CDR1 MDHEN and CDR2 SYDVKM come from the germline V gene. CDR3 sequence: CASSSPGLDTQYF. DNA for the CDR3: TGTGCCAGCAGTTCGCCGGGTCTAGATACGCAGTATTTT.

This clone was seen many times. This chain's CDR3 is CASYETSGANVLTF. DNA for the CDR3: TGTGCCAGTTATGAGACATCTGGGGCCAACGTCCTGACTTTC. V gene TRBV28 combines with J gene TRBJ2-6, with unresolved D. Germline assignment: CDR1 MDHEN and CDR2 SYDVKM. V lost 9 bases and J 1 base, leaving 10 bases between the germline ends. The CDR3 extends over 14 amino acids.

The chain couples TRBV5-1 to TRBJ2-3; TRBD2 is a possible D gene (5 bases). There are 11 residues in the CDR3. Trimming took off 2 bases at V and 8 bases at J, with 6 bases between the two ends. Germline V gene lookup returns CDR1 SGHRS and CDR2 YFSETQ. The CDR3 spells CASSFSGTQYF. The CDR3, as DNA: TGCGCCAGCAGCTTCAGCGGTACGCAGTATTTT.

The chain links TRBV9 to TRBJ2-7; 10 positions agree with TRBD2. In germline, CDR1 is SGDLS, CDR2 YYNGEE. Losses at the gene ends were 4 bases for V and 0 bases for J; bases not matched to a gene: 10. The CDR3 is 17 amino acids. CDR3: CASSRGAGTSDSYEQYF. The CDR3 nucleotides are TGTGCCAGCAGCCGGGGGGCCGGGACTAGCGACTCCTACGAGCAGTACTTC. Variable domain in full (rest from reference TRBV9 and TRBJ2-7): DSGVTQTPKHLITATGQRVTLRCSPRSGDLSVYWYQQSLDQGLQFLIQYYNGEERAKGNILERFSAQQFPDLHSELNLSSLELGDSALYFCASSRGAGTSDSYEQYFGPGTRLTVT.

The CDR3: CACTRAGGAGGANVLTF. In DNA form, the CDR3 reads TGTGCCTGTACCAGAGCGGGGGGCGCGGGTGGGGCCAACGTCCTGACTTTC. The V and J genes are TRBV30 and TRBJ2-6; 9 bases match TRBD2. Germline lookup yields CDR1 GTSNPN and CDR2 SVGIG (reference sequence). The length of the CDR3 is 17 residues. Trimming cost V 6 bases and J 3 bases; bases outside gene matches: 12.

V gene TRBV2 combines with J gene TRBJ2-7; maybe TRBD2 (6 bases). The CDR3 sequence is 14 residues long. V shed 2 bases and J shed 0 bases, with 8 bases lying between them. Germline V gene lookup returns CDR1 SNHLY and CDR2 FYNNEI. The CDR3 protein is CASSEWDFSYEQYF. The CDR3 DNA follows: TGTGCCAGCAGTGAATGGGACTTCTCCTACGAGCAGTACTTC.

This chain joins TRBV11-2 and TRBJ2-7; a possible D gene is TRBD1 (6 bases). The V and J ends lost 3 bases and 2 bases respectively, with 11 bases between them. Per germline, CDR1 SGHAT and CDR2 FQNNGV. The CDR3 is made up of 14 amino acids. CDR3 DNA: TGTGCCAGCAGCTTGGGGGCAGAGACCTACGAGCAGTACTTC. Its protein product is CASSLGAETYEQYF.

The count of this clone is one. The J gene is TRBJ1-3, the V gene TRBV14, with D hard to call. Trimming left V 1 base short and J 9 bases short, with 7 bases between. In germline, CDR1 is SGHDN, CDR2 FVKESK. The CDR3 has 12 residues. The CDR3, as DNA: TGTGCCAGCAGCCAAGGACACCTCACCATATATTTT. Translation: CASSQGHLTIYF. The entire variable domain, with the rest obtained from reference TRBV14 and TRBJ1-3, is as follows: EAGVTQFPSHSVIEKGQTVTLRCDPISGHDNLYWYRRVMGKEIKFLLHFVKESKQDESGMPNNRFLAERTGGTYSTLKVQPAELEDSGVYFCASSQGHLTIYFGEGSWLTVV.

This CDR3 is CASSYSEGPTEAFF. CDR3 sequence (DNA): TGTGCCAGCAGTTACTCGGAGGGCCCCACTGAAGCTTTCTTT. The chain uses TRBV6-6 and TRBJ1-1; D is unclear. The CDR3 extends over 14 amino acids. CDR1 and CDR2 (germline): MNHNY, SVGAGI (reference sequence). Between the trimmed V and J ends, which lost 0 bases and 4 bases, there was a span of 9 bases.

This rearrangement joins TRBV5-1 to TRBJ1-3; unclear D gene. V was trimmed by 7 bases and J by 0 bases, leaving 14 bases between them. The CDR3 consists of 15 residues. The germline V gene encodes CDR1 SGHRS and CDR2 YFSETQ. This CDR3 is CASGIDTSSGNTIYF. CDR3 coding DNA: TGCGCCAGCGGTATCGATACTAGCTCTGGAAACACCATATATTTT.

The chain has TRBV7-9 and TRBJ2-7, with 8 bases matching TRBD1. V trimming: 5 bases; J trimming: 3 bases; junction bases outside the gene matches: 6. The CDR3 has 14 residues. CDR1 SEHNR and CDR2 FQNEAQ come from the germline V gene (reference sequence). The CDR3 DNA is TGTGCCAGCAGCGAAACAGGGGGTGGCTACGAGCAGTACTTC. It codes for CASSETGGGYEQYF.

The chain recombines TRBV7-2 with TRBJ1-1; D is undetermined. This CDR3 is built from 13 residues. V lost 6 bases to trimming and J lost 3 bases, with 11 bases between them. Germline loops: CDR1 SGHTA, CDR2 FQGNSA. CDR3 nucleotide sequence: TGTGCCAGCAGAGCGCAACGGGACACTGAAGCTTTCTTT. It is translated as CASRAQRDTEAFF.

The count of this clone is one. The chain combines TRBV7-2 with TRBJ2-6; D unclear. Germline V CDR1 and CDR2: SGHTA, FQGNSA. The CDR3 length is 15 residues. V shed 5 bases and J shed 6 bases, with 14 bases lying between them. CDR3 protein: CASSTTALVANVLTF. The CDR3 DNA is TGTGCCAGCAGCACCACAGCATTAGTGGCCAACGTCCTGACTTTC.

The CDR3 loop is CAWSPGNTGELFF. In DNA, the CDR3 is TGTGCCTGGAGTCCAGGGAACACCGGGGAGCTGTTTTTT. This sequence joins TRBV30 and TRBJ2-2; D unclear. CDR1 is GTSNPN and CDR2 is SVGIG in the germline V gene (reference sequence). The germline V and J ends were trimmed by 2 bases and 1 base, with 5 bases remaining between them. This CDR3 has 13 residues.

This clone was found once. The V gene is TRBV6-5, the J gene TRBJ1-2; D ambiguous. V lost 8 bases to trimming and J lost 1 base, with 5 bases between them. The CDR3 consists of 11 residues. The germline V gene encodes CDR1 MNHEY and CDR2 SVGAGI. CDR3 sequence (DNA): TGTGCCAGCTTTGATAACTATGGCTACACCTTC. It translates to CASFDNYGYTF.

The CDR3 DNA is TGTGCCAGCAGCTCCGGGACCTCAGAAGCCTACGAGCAGTACTTC. This encodes CASSSGTSEAYEQYF. The V call is TRBV9, the J call TRBJ2-7; either TRBD1 or TRBD2 may supply D (5 bases each). Germline CDR1 SGDLS, CDR2 YYNGEE. The V and J ends lost 4 bases and 2 bases respectively, with 16 bases between them. CDR3 size: 15 residues.

The CDR3 reads CASSSMTGGRTEAFF. In DNA form, the CDR3 reads TGCGCCAGCAGCAGTATGACAGGGGGTCGGACTGAAGCTTTCTTT. The rearrangement joins TRBV5-1 to TRBJ1-1; 9 positions agree with TRBD1. The CDR3 sequence is 15 residues long. The germline gives CDR1 SGHRS, CDR2 YFSETQ. V was clipped by 4 bases and J by 5 bases; unmatched bases: 9.

This chain uses TRBV20-1 with TRBJ2-7; D gene unclear. Trimming took 3 bases from V and 6 from J, leaving 9 bases between them. Germline CDR1 is DFQATT and CDR2 is SNEGSKA (reference sequence). CDR3 size: 11 residues. The CDR3 loop reads CSASLGREQYF. In nucleotides, the CDR3 is TGCAGTGCTAGTTTAGGTCGCGAGCAGTACTTC.

The V and J genes are TRBV18 and TRBJ2-7; D may be TRBD2 (5 bases). The V end was cut by 2 bases, the J end by 7 bases, with 12 bases between. Germline-derived CDR1 and CDR2 are KGHSH and LQKENI. The CDR3 is 13 residues long. CDR3 loop: CASSPGLRWEQYF. CDR3 bases: TGTGCCAGCTCACCAGGACTCCGGTGGGAGCAGTACTTC.

This chain joins TRBV28 and TRBJ2-5; 10 bases line up with TRBD2. The CDR3 runs 14 residues. CDR1 and CDR2 from the germline V gene are MDHEN and SYDVKM. The V segment lost 4 bases and the J segment 9 bases; nucleotides outside the gene matches: 8. CDR3: CASSSRTSGGAQYF. The CDR3 DNA reads as TGTGCCAGCAGTTCCCGGACTAGCGGAGGGGCCCAGTACTTC.

This clone is a singleton in its sample. The chain joins TRBV13 to TRBJ2-1; TRBD2 matches 13 bases. V shed 6 bases, J shed 0 bases, and the junction held 5 bases outside the gene matches. Germline CDR1 is PRHDT and CDR2 is FYEKMQ (reference sequence). The CDR3 has 17 amino acids. The CDR3 spells CASSGTSGTSSYNEQFF. The DNA of the CDR3 is TGTGCCAGCAGTGGGACTAGCGGGACCAGCTCCTACAATGAGCAGTTCTTC.

The V gene is TRBV14, the J gene TRBJ2-5; no reliable D call. The J call may be faulty, since TRBJ2-7 better matches the DNA end. Germline V gene sequence: CDR1 SGHDN, CDR2 FVKESK. The CDR3 runs to 15 residues. The CDR3 spells CASSQGGSGAYEQYF. CDR3 sequence (DNA): TGTGCCAGCAGCCAAGGGGGATCCGGTGCCTACGAGCAGTACTTC.

The V and J genes are TRBV7-9 and TRBJ1-5, with D tentatively TRBD1 (6 bases). V lost 4 bases and J lost 9, with 22 bases in between. This CDR3 contains 16 residues. CDR1 is SEHNR and CDR2 is FQNEAQ in the germline V gene (reference sequence). The CDR3 DNA follows: TGTGCCAGCAGCTCTGATGGGACCAGGGGTAGGACGCCCCAGCATTTT. Its translation: CASSSDGTRGRTPQHF.

The chain employs TRBV21-1 and TRBJ1-5. TRBV21-1 is recorded as a pseudogene. This CDR3 region has 15 residues. The DNA for the CDR3 is TGTGCCAGCAGCTTTTTTCTGTCATATAATCAGCCCCAGCATTTT. This encodes CASSFFLSYNQPQHF.

The genes are TRBV7-2 and TRBJ1-1; D gene uncertain. CDR3 length: 13 residues. Trimming took 6 bases from V and 4 from J, leaving 12 bases between them. Germline CDR1 is SGHTA and CDR2 is FQGNSA. The CDR3 bases are TGTGCCAGCAGTTCGGGTGAGGGCACTGAAGCTTTCTTT. Protein product: CASSSGEGTEAFF.

The chain has TRBV10-3 and TRBJ2-5; D is uncertain. The V gene's germline CDR1 is ENHRY and CDR2 SYGVKD. V gave up 3 bases and J gave up 2 bases, with 10 bases separating them. The CDR3 has 14 amino acids. CDR3 sequence (DNA): TGTGCCATCAGTGACCAGATACGACAAGAGACCCAGTACTTC. Protein product: CAISDQIRQETQYF.